The 17 T cell receptor beta chains below all came from one sample that was sequenced in a study of blood T cell repertoires in COVID-19. The assay was immunoSEQ multiplex PCR, and TCRdb's table has in-frame clones only and misses some. The table shows more than 150,000 clones, with less than 90% occurring only once. The material sequenced was peripheral blood. Receptor source: a man between 65 and 85 years old with active or convalescent COVID-19.

This clone was seen once. The chain employs TRBV28 and TRBJ2-3, with 7 nucleotides matching TRBD2. CDR3 length: 16 amino acids. V lost 6 bases, J lost 0 bases, and 9 bases stayed unmatched. CDR1 is MDHEN, CDR2 SYDVKM, per germline. This CDR3 is CASRPPGLLSTDTQYF. CDR3 sequence (DNA): TGTGCCAGCAGACCTCCGGGACTACTGAGCACAGATACGCAGTATTTT.

This clone appeared a single time. This chain uses TRBV6-6 with TRBJ2-7; tentative D call: TRBD2 (6 bases). V dropped 5 bases and J dropped 0 bases, with 17 bases sitting between them. CDR3 length equals 16 residues. Germline V gene lookup returns CDR1 MNHNY and CDR2 SVGAGI (reference sequence). The CDR3 protein is CASSARGGRSSYEQYF. The CDR3 coding sequence is TGTGCCAGCAGTGCCCGGGGAGGTCGAAGCTCCTACGAGCAGTACTTC.

This clone appeared once. This chain joins TRBV5-1 and TRBJ2-3, with D possibly being TRBD2 (6 bases). CDR1 is SGHRS and CDR2 is YFSETQ in the germline V gene. Between the trimmed V and J ends, which lost 4 bases and 4 bases, there was a span of 13 bases. The CDR3 runs to 14 residues. The CDR3 DNA sequence: TGCGCCAGCAGCCTTCGTGCGGGGCCAGATACGCAGTATTTT. Protein product: CASSLRAGPDTQYF.

This sequence joins TRBV13 and TRBJ2-7; TRBD1 might be the D (6 bases). Germline-derived CDR1 and CDR2 are PRHDT and FYEKMQ (reference sequence). The CDR3 has 13 residues. V gave up 5 bases and J gave up 4 bases, with 12 bases separating them. This chain's CDR3 is CASSATTGYEQYF. The CDR3 DNA is TGTGCCAGCAGCGCCACAACAGGGTACGAGCAGTACTTC.

CDR3 sequence reads: CASSPGGNGNQPQHF. The CDR3, as DNA: TGTGCCAGCAGCCCAGGGGGCAATGGCAATCAGCCCCAGCATTTT. V is TRBV27 and J is TRBJ1-5; 8 bases match TRBD1. V shed 6 bases and J 2 bases; nucleotides not matched to a gene: 6. This CDR3 has 15 residues. In germline, CDR1 is MNHEY, CDR2 SMNVEV (reference sequence).

This clone was observed once. The rearrangement links TRBV5-6 to TRBJ1-5; 9 bases are shared with TRBD1. The CDR3 consists of 15 residues. V lost 0 bases and J lost 7; bases outside the gene matches: 5. Germline-derived CDR1 and CDR2 are SGHDT and YYEEEE. The CDR3 region is CASSLGGTGRQPQHF. The DNA of the CDR3 is TGTGCCAGCAGCTTGGGAGGGACAGGGCGGCAGCCCCAGCATTTT.

The chain uses TRBV7-2 and TRBJ2-5, with 14 bases matching TRBD2. CDR1 and CDR2 from the germline V gene are SGHTA and FQGNSA. V trimming: 1 base; J trimming: 7 bases; junction bases outside the gene matches: 8. This CDR3 has 17 residues. This CDR3 reads CASSLGGTSGSPGTQYF. DNA for the CDR3: TGTGCCAGCAGCTTAGGGGGGACTAGCGGGAGCCCAGGGACCCAGTACTTC.

The rearrangement links TRBV7-8 to TRBJ1-6; 11 bases are shared with TRBD1. V gave up 4 bases and J gave up 7 bases; unmatched junction bases: 6. CDR3 length: 16 residues. The germline V gene has CDR1 SGHVS and CDR2 FQNEAQ. CDR3 sequence (DNA): TGTGCCAGCAGCTCCGCGGGACAGGGGGTGAATTCACCCCTCCACTTT. This codes for CASSSAGQGVNSPLHF.

The chain links TRBV7-9 to TRBJ2-1, with 13 nucleotides matching TRBD2. J was trimmed by 5 bases and V by 6 bases; bases with no gene match: 1. Germline CDR1 is SEHNR and CDR2 is FQNEAQ (reference sequence). The CDR3 covers 14 residues. CDR3 in DNA: TGTGCCAGCAGGGGGACTAGCGGGAACAATGAGCAGTTCTTC. It yields the protein CASRGTSGNNEQFF.

The chain couples TRBV19 to TRBJ2-2; the D gene is possibly TRBD1 (5 bases). The V end was cut by 1 base, the J end by 4 bases, with 16 bases between. The CDR3 runs 17 residues. Germline V lookup: CDR1 LNHDA, CDR2 SQIVND (reference sequence). CDR3 protein: CASSIGRARVSTGELFF. CDR3 DNA sequence: TGTGCCAGTAGTATAGGCAGGGCTCGGGTGAGCACCGGGGAGCTGTTTTTT.

The genes are TRBV18 and TRBJ1-4; 11 bases line up with TRBD1. Germline values: CDR1 KGHSH, CDR2 LQKENI. The CDR3 runs to 14 residues. V dropped 3 bases and J dropped 7; count of bases not matched to a gene: 1. CDR3 in DNA: TGTGCCAGCTCACCGGGACAGGGGGTTGAAAAACTGTTTTTT. Translation gives CASSPGQGVEKLFF.

The gene calls are TRBV27 and TRBJ2-4; the D gene is possibly TRBD2 (6 bases). There are 14 residues in the CDR3. The V end was cut by 4 bases, the J end by 6 bases, with 13 bases between. The germline V gene has CDR1 MNHEY and CDR2 SMNVEV (reference sequence). As DNA, the CDR3 is TGTGCCAGCAGTTGGCGGGCCGGGGGAAACATTCAGTACTTC. This translates into CASSWRAGGNIQYF.

The V and J genes are TRBV6-5 and TRBJ1-6, with a weak D call TRBD1 (5 bases). V lost 6 bases to trimming and J lost 7 bases, with 13 bases between them. Germline CDR1 and CDR2: MNHEY and SVGAGI. The CDR3 has 14 amino acids. For the CDR3, the DNA is TGTGCCAGCAGAATGGACATCTCCAATTCACCCCTCCACTTT. Its protein is CASRMDISNSPLHF.

This sequence joins TRBV19 and TRBJ2-1; 14 positions agree with TRBD2. The ends lost 9 bases at V and 8 bases at J; junction bases unmatched: 6. CDR3 length equals 14 residues. Germline V CDR1 and CDR2: LNHDA, SQIVND (reference sequence). The CDR3 loop is CASSTSGRVDEQFF. The CDR3 DNA sequence: TGTGCCAGCTCGACTAGCGGGAGGGTGGATGAGCAGTTCTTC.

The gene calls are TRBV30 and TRBJ1-5; 7 nucleotides line up with TRBD1. V was clipped by 5 bases and J by 4 bases; unmatched bases: 5. Germline-derived CDR1 and CDR2 are GTSNPN and SVGIG (reference sequence). The CDR3 has 13 residues. The CDR3 spells CAWAYRGNQPQHF. The CDR3 DNA is TGTGCCTGGGCGTACAGGGGAAATCAGCCCCAGCATTTT.

A few counts support this clone. The chain links TRBV5-1 to TRBJ2-7; weak D call: TRBD1 (5 bases). Germline V lookup: CDR1 SGHRS, CDR2 YFSETQ. This CDR3 is 13 amino acids long. V was trimmed by 3 bases and J by 3 bases, leaving 10 bases between them. The DNA for the CDR3 is TGCGCCAGCAGCTACGACAGTGACTACGAGCAGTACTTC. Translation gives CASSYDSDYEQYF.

This clone appeared once. V and J are TRBV18 and TRBJ2-4; D is uncertain. The germline CDR1 and CDR2 sequences are KGHSH and LQKENI. The CDR3 has 15 amino acids. V lost 2 bases and J lost 0, with 8 bases in between. The CDR3 DNA reads TGTGCCAGCTCACCAACGCAGGTAGCCAAAAACATTCAGTACTTC. Translated, it gives CASSPTQVAKNIQYF.